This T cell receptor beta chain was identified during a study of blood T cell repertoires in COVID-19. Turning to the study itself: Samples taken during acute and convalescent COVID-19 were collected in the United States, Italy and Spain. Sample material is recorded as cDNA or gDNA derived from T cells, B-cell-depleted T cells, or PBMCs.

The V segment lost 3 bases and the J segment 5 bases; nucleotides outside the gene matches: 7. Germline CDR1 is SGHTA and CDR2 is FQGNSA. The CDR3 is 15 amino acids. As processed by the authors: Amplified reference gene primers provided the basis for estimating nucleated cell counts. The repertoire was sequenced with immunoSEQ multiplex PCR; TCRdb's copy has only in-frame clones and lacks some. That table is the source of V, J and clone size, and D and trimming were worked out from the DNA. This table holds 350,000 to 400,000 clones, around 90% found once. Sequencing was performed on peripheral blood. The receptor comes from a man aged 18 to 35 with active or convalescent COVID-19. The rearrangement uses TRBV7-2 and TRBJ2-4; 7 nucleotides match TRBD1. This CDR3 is CASSFGKGAQNIQYF. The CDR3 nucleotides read TGTGCCAGCAGCTTCGGGAAGGGGGCACAAAACATTCAGTACTTC.